One sample yielded the 28 T cell receptor beta chains listed below, sequenced in a study of CD8+CD57+ T cells in acquired aplastic anemia. The study profiled TCR beta VDJ and CDR3 using genomic DNA as template. TCRdb redid the calling of the reads with MiXCR, one entry per CDR3 protein. The data contain approximately 170,000 distinct CDR3 sequences, around 43% of them singletons. In patients chosen for sequencing, flow cytometry had shown CD8+CD57+ cell expansion. Sequenced input: sorted CD4+, CD8+, or CD8+CD57+ T cells (not recorded which) from PBMCs. Receptor source: a human donor with aplastic anemia.

The rearrangement uses TRBV7-2 and TRBJ2-5; D is undetermined. There are 12 residues in the CDR3. V was clipped by 5 bases and J by 3 bases, with 7 bases between them. Germline V CDR1 and CDR2: SGHTA, FQGNSA. The CDR3, as DNA: TGTGCCAGCAGCGAATACAAAGAGACCCAGTACTTC. This translates into CASSEYKETQYF.

In its sample, this clonotype was seen a few times. The gene calls are TRBV30 and TRBJ2-3; TRBD2 matches at 10 bases. The CDR3 totals 16 residues. V lost 3 bases and J lost 7; bases outside the gene matches: 13. Germline assignment: CDR1 GTSNPN and CDR2 SVGIG (reference sequence). DNA of the CDR3: TGTGCCTGGAGCGCCCTCACTAGCGGGGAGGGGAATACGCAGTATTTT. Protein product: CAWSALTSGEGNTQYF.

The V call is TRBV25-1, the J call TRBJ2-5; 11 bases match TRBD1. Per germline, CDR1 MGHDK and CDR2 SYGVNS. The CDR3 is made up of 13 amino acids. V shed 10 bases and J 4 bases; nucleotides not matched to a gene: 5. The CDR3 loop reads CATLDRGRETQYF. CDR3 coding DNA: TGTGCCACCCTGGACAGGGGGCGAGAGACCCAGTACTTC.

This clonotype was recorded many times. The V call is TRBV5-6, the J call TRBJ1-2; D is ambiguous. The CDR3 length is 14 residues. V was shortened by 1 base and J by 3 bases, with 10 bases between the two germline ends. Looked up from germline, CDR1 is SGHDT and CDR2 is YYEEEE. The CDR3, as DNA: TGTGCCAGCAGCTTGCCGGACTTGGACTATGGCTACACCTTC. Translated, it gives CASSLPDLDYGYTF.

This clonotype turned up a few times. The chain uses TRBV29-1 and TRBJ2-5, with TRBD1 matching over 11 bases. The CDR3 spans 16 residues. Germline CDR1 and CDR2: SQVTM and ANQGSEA. Unmatched junction bases numbered 12, after V lost 5 bases and J lost 4 bases. CDR3 DNA: TGCAGCGTTACGAACTTGGACAGGGGGCGAGGAGAGACCCAGTACTTC. The encoded protein is CSVTNLDRGRGETQYF.

This clonotype was observed many times. This chain links TRBV6-1 with TRBJ1-1; 9 positions match TRBD1. The CDR3 consists of 14 residues. V trimming: 5 bases; J trimming: 4 bases; junction bases outside the gene matches: 5. CDR1 is MNHNS, CDR2 SASEGT, per germline. The CDR3, as DNA: TGTGCCAGCAGTAACCCGGGACAGGGCACTGAAGCTTTCTTT. This sequence encodes CASSNPGQGTEAFF.

In regard to this clonotype: This sequence may be a read error, since a much larger clone differs from it by one base. The V and J genes are TRBV2 and TRBJ2-2, with D possibly matching TRBD2 (5 bases). The CDR3 is made up of 15 amino acids. CDR1 and CDR2 from the germline V gene are SNHLY and FYNNEI. The CDR3 DNA reads TGTGCCAGCAGTATGGCTAGAGCGAACACCGGGGAGCCGTTTTTT. Translation: CASSMARANTGEPFF.

The chain couples TRBV2 to TRBJ1-2; the match to TRBD1 covers 10 bases. CDR3 length equals 14 residues. Germline CDR1 reads SNHLY; CDR2 reads FYNNEI. V lost 4 bases to trimming and J lost 9 bases; unmatched junction nucleotides: 8. In DNA, the CDR3 is TGTGCCAGCAGTGCTCGACAGGGGGCGGGAAGCTACACCTTC. The encoded protein is CASSARQGAGSYTF. Together with reference TRBV2 and TRBJ1-2, the CDR3 gives the full variable domain: EPEVTQTPSHQVTQMGQEVILRCVPISNHLYFYWYRQILGQKVEFLVSFYNNEISEKSEIFDDQFSVERPDGSNFTLKIRSTKLEDSAMYFCASSARQGAGSYTFGSGTRLTVV.

The genes are TRBV15 and TRBJ1-2, with D uncertain. The CDR3 contains 12 residues. From germline, CDR1 is LNHNV and CDR2 YYDKDF (reference sequence). The V and J ends lost 0 bases and 6 bases respectively, with 5 bases between them. DNA of the CDR3: TGTGCCACCAGCAGAGACAGGAATGGCTACACCTTC. Its translation: CATSRDRNGYTF.

In this sample, this clonotype turned up many times. This chain links TRBV14 with TRBJ1-3, with D hard to call. V was clipped by 3 bases and J by 2 bases, with 17 bases between them. The CDR3 runs 17 residues. Germline loops: CDR1 SGHDN, CDR2 FVKESK. The CDR3 region is CASSHEGAGLPGNTIYF. The CDR3 region has the DNA TGTGCCAGCAGCCACGAAGGTGCCGGATTACCTGGAAACACCATATATTTT. Variable domain in full (rest from reference TRBV14 and TRBJ1-3): EAGVTQFPSHSVIEKGQTVTLRCDPISGHDNLYWYRRVMGKEIKFLLHFVKESKQDESGMPNNRFLAERTGGTYSTLKVQPAELEDSGVYFCASSHEGAGLPGNTIYFGEGSWLTVV.

Only a few counts were recorded for this clonotype. The gene calls are TRBV7-8 and TRBJ2-1; 8 bases line up with TRBD1. The CDR3 contains 15 residues. Germline assignment: CDR1 SGHVS and CDR2 FQNEAQ. V dropped 4 bases and J dropped 5; count of bases not matched to a gene: 7. The CDR3 loop is CASSYTGTGHNEQFF. The CDR3 region has the DNA TGTGCCAGCAGCTACACCGGGACAGGTCACAATGAGCAGTTCTTC.

This clonotype was seen at least ten times. This rearrangement joins TRBV9 to TRBJ1-1; D is unresolved. This CDR3 is 16 amino acids long. Trimming took 1 base from V and 3 from J, leaving 16 bases between them. Germline CDR1 and CDR2: SGDLS and YYNGEE. For the CDR3, the DNA is TGTGCCAGCAGCGTAAGGTTGGGCGAGCGGTACACTGAAGCTTTCTTT. Translated: CASSVRLGERYTEAFF.

This clonotype was counted at least ten times. The V and J genes are TRBV4-3 and TRBJ2-1; no clear D gene. This CDR3 contains 13 residues. V was trimmed by 0 bases and J by 7 bases, leaving 7 bases between them. The germline V gene encodes CDR1 LGHNA and CDR2 YSLEER. The CDR3 protein is CASSQESGNEQFF. The CDR3 DNA follows: TGCGCCAGCAGCCAAGAGTCAGGAAATGAGCAGTTCTTC.

This chain uses TRBV20-1 with TRBJ2-1; a possible D gene is TRBD1 (6 bases). The germline gives CDR1 DFQATT, CDR2 SNEGSKA (reference sequence). The CDR3 totals 14 residues. Trimming left V 6 bases short and J 4 bases short, with 16 bases between. CDR3 sequence (DNA): TGCAGTGCGCCCTCAGGGGTACGGTACAATGAGCAGTTCTTC. Amino acids: CSAPSGVRYNEQFF.

The chain uses TRBV4-1 and TRBJ2-4, with 7 bases identical to TRBD1. The germline V gene encodes CDR1 MGHRA and CDR2 YSYEKL. V lost 2 bases and J lost 9; bases outside the gene matches: 10. This CDR3 contains 15 residues. For the CDR3, the DNA is TGCGCCAGCAGCCAAAACGACCAGGGGGACATCATTCAGTACTTC. Protein product: CASSQNDQGDIIQYF.

This clonotype was counted ten times or more. The chain carries TRBV24-1 and TRBJ2-3, with 9 bases lining up with TRBD1. CDR1 is KGHDR, CDR2 SFDVKD, per germline. V was pared by 4 bases and J by 7 bases, with 5 bases of the junction left unmatched. The CDR3 loop spans 14 amino acids. Here the CDR3 DNA reads TGTGCCACCAGTGACCGGGACAGGGAAAATACGCAGTATTTT. Its protein product is CATSDRDRENTQYF.

This clonotype has just a few counts. A much bigger clone sits one base away, suggesting this may be a read error. The chain carries TRBV6-1 and TRBJ2-7, with D unresolved. V lost 6 bases and J lost 5, with 11 bases in between. The CDR3 spans 12 residues. Per the germline V gene, CDR1 is MNHNS and CDR2 is SASEGT. CDR3: CASSNTDHEQYF. In DNA, the CDR3 is TGTGCCAGCAGCAACACAGACCACGAGCAGTACTTC.

This clonotype has a count of ten or more. This sequence joins TRBV5-4 and TRBJ1-1; D is ambiguous. The CDR3 has 14 amino acids. Trimming stripped 2 bases from V and 2 bases from J, with 10 bases between. CDR1 and CDR2 from the germline V gene are SGHNT and YYREEE (reference sequence). The CDR3 region is CASSLKGGNTEAFF. CDR3 nucleotide sequence: TGTGCCAGCAGCTTAAAGGGTGGTAACACTGAAGCTTTCTTT.

This clonotype was detected many times. This chain links TRBV7-2 with TRBJ2-2, with TRBD1 identical over 9 bases. J lost 4 bases, V lost 5 bases, and 2 bases had no gene match. Germline CDR1 and CDR2: SGHTA and FQGNSA. The length of the CDR3 is 14 residues. The CDR3 loop is CASSLGQGTGELFF. The CDR3 region has the DNA TGTGCCAGCAGCCTGGGACAGGGCACCGGGGAGCTGTTTTTT.

This clonotype was seen repeatedly, ten times or more. The J gene is TRBJ1-1, the V gene TRBV6-5, with D perhaps matching TRBD1 (6 bases). The V gene lost 2 bases and the J gene lost 0 bases, with 13 bases spanning the gap. Germline lookup yields CDR1 MNHEY and CDR2 SVGAGI. There are 16 residues in the CDR3. The CDR3, as DNA: TGTGCCAGCAGTTACGATTGGGGGCGCATGAACACTGAAGCTTTCTTT. It specifies CASSYDWGRMNTEAFF.

Comments on this clonotype: Being one base from a much bigger clone, this may be a read error. The chain recombines TRBV19 with TRBJ2-3; no definite D call. The CDR3 length is 13 residues. Germline assignment: CDR1 LNHDA and CDR2 SQIVND (reference sequence). The CDR3, as DNA: TGTGCCAGCAGCCTTTCGGTTACAGATACGCGGTATTTT. Translation gives CASSLSVTDTRYF.

This clonotype has a count of ten or more. V is TRBV11-2 and J is TRBJ2-7; TRBD2 matches at 8 bases. CDR3 size: 15 residues. J lost 2 bases, V lost 5 bases, and 8 bases had no gene match. The germline CDR1 and CDR2 sequences are SGHAT and FQNNGV. The DNA for the CDR3 is TGTGCCAGCAGCGCCGGACTAGCCGCCACCTACGAGCAGTACGTC. Encoded protein: CASSAGLAATYEQYV.

The chain couples TRBV9 to TRBJ1-6; D is ambiguous. V was pared by 0 bases and J by 8 bases, with 12 bases between. Germline values: CDR1 SGDLS, CDR2 YYNGEE. The length of the CDR3 is 15 residues. DNA for the CDR3: TGTGCCAGCAGCGTAGAAACGGCACGGGATTCACCCCTCCACTTT. Its translation is CASSVETARDSPLHF.

This clonotype showed up many times. The chain uses TRBV12-3 or TRBV12-4 and TRBJ1-2; a possible D gene is TRBD1 (6 bases). The germline V and J ends were trimmed by 2 bases and 8 bases, with 9 bases remaining between them. The CDR3 is 12 residues long. The CDR3 DNA sequence: TGTGCCAGCAGTTTAAGCAGGGGCGGCTACACCTTC. Translating gives CASSLSRGGYTF.

There are a few counts of this clonotype. V gene TRBV12-5 combines with J gene TRBJ2-1; 7 nucleotides agree with TRBD2. There are 15 residues in the CDR3. CDR1 and CDR2 (germline): LGHNT, FRNRAP. The trim removed 3 bases at V and 9 bases at J, leaving 11 bases unmatched. CDR3 loop: CASGFQLTGGAEQFF. The CDR3 coding sequence is TGTGCTAGTGGTTTCCAGTTGACGGGGGGAGCTGAGCAGTTCTTC.

Many counts were recorded for this clonotype. This chain uses TRBV3-1 with TRBJ1-1; TRBD1 matches 9 bases. There are 15 residues in the CDR3. Germline-derived CDR1 and CDR2 are LGHDT and YNNKEL (reference sequence). Germline trimming cut 6 bases from V and 5 bases from J; bases unmatched to any gene: 10. The CDR3 coding sequence is TGTGCCAGCAGTCTAATGGACAGGGGCGGAACTGAAGCTTTCTTT. As protein: CASSLMDRGGTEAFF.

This clonotype was seen at least ten times. The chain joins TRBV20-1 to TRBJ1-1; 8 bases map to TRBD1. V lost 7 bases and J lost 1; bases outside the gene matches: 5. CDR1 and CDR2 (germline): DFQATT, SNEGSKA (reference sequence). This CDR3 region has 13 residues. CDR3 bases: TGCAGTGTTTCGACAGGGGCGAACACTGAAGCTTTCTTT. It is translated as CSVSTGANTEAFF.

CDR3 nucleotide sequence: TGTGCCAGCAGCCTCGGGGGGGGACTGCTTTATCAGCCCCAGCATTTT. This gives the protein CASSLGGGLLYQPQHF. The J gene is TRBJ1-5, the V gene TRBV5-5; a weak D match, TRBD1 (5 bases). V dropped 4 bases and J dropped 5 bases, with 19 bases sitting between them. CDR1 is SGHKS and CDR2 is YYEKEE in the germline V gene (reference sequence). This CDR3 region has 16 residues.